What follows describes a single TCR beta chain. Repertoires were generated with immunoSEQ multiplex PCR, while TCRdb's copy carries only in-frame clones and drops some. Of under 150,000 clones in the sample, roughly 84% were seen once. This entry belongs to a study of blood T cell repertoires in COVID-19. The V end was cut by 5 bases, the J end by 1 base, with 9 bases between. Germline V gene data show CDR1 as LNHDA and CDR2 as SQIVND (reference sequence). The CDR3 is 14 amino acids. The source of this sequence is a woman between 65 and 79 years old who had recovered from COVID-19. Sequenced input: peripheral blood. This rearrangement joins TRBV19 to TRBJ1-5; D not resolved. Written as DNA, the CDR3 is TGTGCCAGTAGTTACGAGTACAGCAATCAGCCCCAGCATTTT. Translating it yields CASSYEYSNQPQHF.